Described below is a single T cell receptor beta chain sequence and its context. Its cognate antigen is unknown. These data originate in a study of T cells in localized non-small cell lung cancer. Trimming removed 2 bases at V and 8 bases at J, with 16 bases between. Germline lookup yields CDR1 SGHRS and CDR2 YFSETQ. CDR3 size: 14 residues. Findings and limits, study-wide: It was uninvolved adjacent lung that showed the highest T cell clonality, exceeding tumor. Median detection of top 100 tumor clones in adjacent lung was 57 clones.

The protocol was immunoSEQ multiplex PCR, while the TCRdb copy is restricted to in-frame clones and leaves out a portion. The table includes about 28,000 clones, about 80% detected once. The sequence was collected from a man aged 35-75 years with stage III lung adenocarcinoma. Here the sequenced sample was peripheral blood mononuclear cells, taken before any cancer treatment. V and J are TRBV5-1 and TRBJ1-2, with D possibly being TRBD1 (5 bases). The CDR3 nucleotides read TGCGCCAGCAGCTTTGGCTCAATTGGGGGAGGCTACACCTTC. This encodes CASSFGSIGGGYTF.